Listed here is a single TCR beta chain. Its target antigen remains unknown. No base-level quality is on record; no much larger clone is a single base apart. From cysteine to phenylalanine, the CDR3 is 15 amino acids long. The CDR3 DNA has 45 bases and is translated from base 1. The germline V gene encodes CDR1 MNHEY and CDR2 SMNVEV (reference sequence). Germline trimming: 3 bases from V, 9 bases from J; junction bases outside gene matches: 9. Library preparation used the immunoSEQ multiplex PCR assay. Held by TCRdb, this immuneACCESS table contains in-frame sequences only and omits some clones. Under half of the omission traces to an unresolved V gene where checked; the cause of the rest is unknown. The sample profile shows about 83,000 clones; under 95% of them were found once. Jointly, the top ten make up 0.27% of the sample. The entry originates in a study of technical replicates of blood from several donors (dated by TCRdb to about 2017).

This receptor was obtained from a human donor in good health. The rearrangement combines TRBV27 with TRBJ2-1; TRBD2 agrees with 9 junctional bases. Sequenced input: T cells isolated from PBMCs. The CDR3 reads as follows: CASSFGGREKSEQFF. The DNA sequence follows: TGTGCCAGCAGTTTTGGCGGGAGGGAAAAGAGTGAGCAGTTCTTC.